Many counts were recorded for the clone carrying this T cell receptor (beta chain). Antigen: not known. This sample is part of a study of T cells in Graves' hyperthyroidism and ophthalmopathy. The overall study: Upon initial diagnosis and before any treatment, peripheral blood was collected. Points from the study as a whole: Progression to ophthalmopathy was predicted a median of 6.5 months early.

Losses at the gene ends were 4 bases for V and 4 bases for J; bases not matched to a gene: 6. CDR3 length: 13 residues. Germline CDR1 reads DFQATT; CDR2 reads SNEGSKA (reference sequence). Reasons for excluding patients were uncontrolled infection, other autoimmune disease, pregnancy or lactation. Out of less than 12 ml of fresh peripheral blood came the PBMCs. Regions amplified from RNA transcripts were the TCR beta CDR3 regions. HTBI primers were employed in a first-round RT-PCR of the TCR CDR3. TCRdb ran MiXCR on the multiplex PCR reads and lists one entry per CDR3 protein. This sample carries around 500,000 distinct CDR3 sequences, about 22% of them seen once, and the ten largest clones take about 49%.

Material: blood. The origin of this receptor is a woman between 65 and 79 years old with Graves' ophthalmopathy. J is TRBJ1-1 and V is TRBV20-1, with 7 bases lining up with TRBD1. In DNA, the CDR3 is TGCAGTGCTAAGGGGGCTGGGATCACTGAAGCTTTCTTT. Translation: CSAKGAGITEAFF.